The next 19 T cell receptor beta chains were all read from a single sample in a study of radiotherapy plus CTLA-4 blockade in lung cancer. Assay: immunoSEQ multiplex PCR; the TCRdb copy retains only in-frame clones and omits some. Of 85,000 to 100,000 clones listed, approximately 86% are singletons. Sequences were derived from peripheral blood, sampled from a patient treated with radiotherapy plus ipilimumab. The receptors come from a human donor with non-small cell lung cancer that progressed on radiotherapy plus ipilimumab.

The chain employs TRBV6-4 and TRBJ2-1; D is uncertain. Germline CDR1 reads MRHNA; CDR2 reads SNTAGT. The V end was cut by 3 bases, the J end by 4 bases, with 7 bases between. The CDR3 has 13 amino acids. CDR3 loop: CASSDGRYNEQFF. The CDR3 bases are TGTGCCAGCAGTGATGGCAGATACAATGAGCAGTTCTTC.

The gene calls are TRBV2 and TRBJ2-7; D not certain. Looked up from germline, CDR1 is SNHLY and CDR2 is FYNNEI. The CDR3 spans 12 residues. The V and J ends lost 4 bases and 3 bases respectively, with 7 bases between them. CDR3: CASSALNYEQYF. CDR3 nucleotide sequence: TGTGCCAGCAGTGCCCTAAACTACGAGCAGTACTTC.

The V call is TRBV27, the J call TRBJ1-2; no reliable D call. This CDR3 contains 13 residues. Between the trimmed V and J ends, which lost 4 bases and 4 bases, there was a span of 10 bases. Germline CDR1 MNHEY, CDR2 SMNVEV (reference sequence). CDR3 sequence: CASSSEGPYGYTF. CDR3 nucleotide sequence: TGTGCCAGCAGTTCCGAGGGCCCCTATGGCTACACCTTC.

The J gene is TRBJ2-1, the V gene TRBV7-2; D remains ambiguous. Trimming cost V 5 bases and J 5 bases, with 10 bases left between them. Germline lookup yields CDR1 SGHTA and CDR2 FQGNSA. The length of the CDR3 is 13 residues. The CDR3 loop is CASSASSDNEQFF. In nucleotides, the CDR3 is TGTGCCAGCAGCGCCTCGTCCGACAATGAGCAGTTCTTC. Filled out from reference TRBV7-2 and TRBJ2-1, the complete variable domain reads GAGVSQSPSNKVTEKGKDVELRCDPISGHTALYWYRQSLGQGLEFLIYFQGNSAPDKSGLPSDRFSAERTGGSVSTLTIQRTQQEDSAVYLCASSASSDNEQFFGPGTRLTVL.

The genes are TRBV5-1 and TRBJ2-5, with TRBD2 identical over 11 bases. Germline V lookup: CDR1 SGHRS, CDR2 YFSETQ. CDR3 size: 16 residues. V was clipped by 2 bases and J by 0 bases; unmatched bases: 3. The CDR3 region has the DNA TGCGCCAGCAGCTTACGACTAGCGGGAAACCAAGAGACCCAGTACTTC. It translates to CASSLRLAGNQETQYF.

The chain couples TRBV15 to TRBJ2-7; the D gene is possibly TRBD2 (5 bases). Germline V lookup: CDR1 LNHNV, CDR2 YYDKDF (reference sequence). This CDR3 has 20 amino acids. With 0 bases removed from V and 2 bases from J, the gap between germline ends came to 26 bases. The CDR3 reads CATSRDEGSVAPGYPYEQYF. The CDR3 region has the DNA TGTGCCACCAGCAGAGATGAGGGCTCCGTCGCCCCGGGGTACCCCTACGAGCAGTACTTC.

The chain links TRBV27 to TRBJ1-2; D is undetermined. Germline values: CDR1 MNHEY, CDR2 SMNVEV (reference sequence). The CDR3 totals 13 residues. V was shortened by 1 base and J by 10 bases, with 13 bases between the two germline ends. CDR3 coding DNA: TGTGCCAGCAGTTTATTGGAGGGTGGGGTCTACACCTTC. Its protein product is CASSLLEGGVYTF.

This clone has a handful of counts. The rearrangement uses TRBV5-6 and TRBJ1-2; D unclear. The ends were cut back, 0 bases at V and 8 bases at J, with 11 bases in the middle. The germline V gene has CDR1 SGHDT and CDR2 YYEEEE. CDR3 length: 13 amino acids. CDR3 protein: CASSLAGTRGYTF. The CDR3 nucleotides read TGTGCCAGCAGCTTGGCGGGAACAAGGGGCTACACCTTC.

This clone has a single count. The chain recombines TRBV10-3 with TRBJ1-6, with TRBD1 as a possible D gene (5 bases). Germline CDR1 is ENHRY and CDR2 is SYGVKD. V was cut by 2 bases and J by 6 bases, with 11 bases left in between. This CDR3 contains 15 residues. CDR3 bases: TGTGCCATCAGTGAGCCAGTAGGGGTTAATTCACCCCTCCACTTT. It codes for CAISEPVGVNSPLHF.

In its sample, this clone was seen a few times. This chain links TRBV25-1 with TRBJ1-1; no reliable D call. V was pared by 2 bases and J by 6 bases, with 13 bases between. The CDR3 runs 14 residues. Per the germline V gene, CDR1 is MGHDK and CDR2 is SYGVNS. The CDR3 DNA is TGTGCCAGCAGTGAACATAAAGAGTGGGCTGAAGCTTTCTTT. As protein: CASSEHKEWAEAFF.

The chain employs TRBV28 and TRBJ2-5; TRBD2 matches at 10 bases. CDR1 is MDHEN and CDR2 is SYDVKM in the germline V gene. The CDR3 runs to 14 residues. The V gene end was trimmed by 6 bases and the J gene end by 4 bases; junction bases not matched to a gene: 5. The CDR3 nucleotides are TGTGCCAGCAGCCCTAGCGGGAGTTCAGAGACCCAGTACTTC. Protein product: CASSPSGSSETQYF.

The J gene is TRBJ1-2, the V gene TRBV27, with D tentatively TRBD1 (5 bases). This CDR3 is 13 amino acids long. Trimming stripped 2 bases from V and 7 bases from J, with 11 bases between. CDR1 is MNHEY, CDR2 SMNVEV, per germline (reference sequence). The CDR3 DNA reads as TGTGCCAGCAGTTTACAGGGTTTAGGTGGCTACACCTTC. As protein: CASSLQGLGGYTF.

The V gene is TRBV9, the J gene TRBJ2-3; D gene unclear. In germline, CDR1 is SGDLS, CDR2 YYNGEE. With 0 bases removed from V and 0 bases from J, the gap between germline ends came to 2 bases. The CDR3 runs to 13 residues. The CDR3 region is CASSVESTDTQYF. The DNA of the CDR3 is TGTGCCAGCAGCGTAGAGAGCACAGATACGCAGTATTTT. The whole variable domain, filled in from reference TRBV9 and TRBJ2-3, reads DSGVTQTPKHLITATGQRVTLRCSPRSGDLSVYWYQQSLDQGLQFLIQYYNGEERAKGNILERFSAQQFPDLHSELNLSSLELGDSALYFCASSVESTDTQYFGPGTRLTVL.

The chain couples TRBV29-1 to TRBJ2-5; TRBD1 aligns across 7 bases. With 6 bases clipped from V and 1 base from J, the junction kept 2 bases outside the gene matches. This CDR3 has 12 amino acids. Germline values: CDR1 SQVTM, CDR2 ANQGSEA. The CDR3 DNA is TGCAGCGTCGACAGGGCCCAAGAGACCCAGTACTTC. Its translation: CSVDRAQETQYF.

In nucleotides, the CDR3 is TGTGCCAGCAGCTTATTTTGGGAAAAACTGTTTTTT. It specifies CASSLFWEKLFF. The chain carries TRBV7-9 and TRBJ1-4; the D is unclear. CDR1 and CDR2 (germline): SEHNR, FQNEAQ (reference sequence). Trimming cost V 2 bases and J 8 bases, with 6 bases left between them. CDR3 size: 12 residues.

The V call is TRBV14, the J call TRBJ1-2; no firm D call. The CDR3 spans 12 residues. Trimming pared 3 bases from V and 8 bases from J, leaving 10 bases between. Germline CDR1 SGHDN, CDR2 FVKESK. The DNA of the CDR3 is TGTGCCAGCAGCCACACTGCGGGGGGCTACACCTTC. The encoded protein is CASSHTAGGYTF.

The V and J genes are TRBV7-9 and TRBJ1-1; D remains unclear. The CDR3 spans 11 residues. Trimming removed 5 bases from V and 3 bases from J, with 4 bases in between. Per the germline V gene, CDR1 is SEHNR and CDR2 is FQNEAQ (reference sequence). The CDR3 DNA reads as TGTGCCAGCAGCGATTACACTGAAGCTTTCTTT. Protein sequence: CASSDYTEAFF.

The chain is built from TRBV9 and TRBJ1-1; TRBD1 is a possible D gene (5 bases). Trimming shortened V by 10 bases and J by 6 bases, and 10 bases separated the two germline ends. This CDR3 spans 10 amino acids. Germline lookup yields CDR1 SGDLS and CDR2 YYNGEE. Written as DNA, the CDR3 is TGTGCCGGATTGACAGCTGAAGCTTTCTTT. It yields the protein CAGLTAEAFF.

The chain has TRBV28 and TRBJ2-7; D is undetermined. The V end was cut by 1 base, the J end by 0 bases, with 10 bases between. In germline, CDR1 is MDHEN, CDR2 SYDVKM. The CDR3 is 15 amino acids. The CDR3 DNA sequence: TGTGCCAGCAGTTTATTAAAAGGGCCCTCCTACGAGCAGTACTTC. It is translated as CASSLLKGPSYEQYF.